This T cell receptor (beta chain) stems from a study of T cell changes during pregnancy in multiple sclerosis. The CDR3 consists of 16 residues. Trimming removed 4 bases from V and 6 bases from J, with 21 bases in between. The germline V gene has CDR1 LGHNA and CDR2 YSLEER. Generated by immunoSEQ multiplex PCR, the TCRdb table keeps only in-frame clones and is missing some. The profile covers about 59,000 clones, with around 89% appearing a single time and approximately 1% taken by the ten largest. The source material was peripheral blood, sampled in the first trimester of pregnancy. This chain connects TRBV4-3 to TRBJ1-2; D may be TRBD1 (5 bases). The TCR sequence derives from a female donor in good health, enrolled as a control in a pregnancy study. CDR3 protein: CASSPINTQALDGYTF. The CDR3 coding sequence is TGCGCCAGCAGCCCGATTAACACACAGGCGCTGGATGGCTACACCTTC.